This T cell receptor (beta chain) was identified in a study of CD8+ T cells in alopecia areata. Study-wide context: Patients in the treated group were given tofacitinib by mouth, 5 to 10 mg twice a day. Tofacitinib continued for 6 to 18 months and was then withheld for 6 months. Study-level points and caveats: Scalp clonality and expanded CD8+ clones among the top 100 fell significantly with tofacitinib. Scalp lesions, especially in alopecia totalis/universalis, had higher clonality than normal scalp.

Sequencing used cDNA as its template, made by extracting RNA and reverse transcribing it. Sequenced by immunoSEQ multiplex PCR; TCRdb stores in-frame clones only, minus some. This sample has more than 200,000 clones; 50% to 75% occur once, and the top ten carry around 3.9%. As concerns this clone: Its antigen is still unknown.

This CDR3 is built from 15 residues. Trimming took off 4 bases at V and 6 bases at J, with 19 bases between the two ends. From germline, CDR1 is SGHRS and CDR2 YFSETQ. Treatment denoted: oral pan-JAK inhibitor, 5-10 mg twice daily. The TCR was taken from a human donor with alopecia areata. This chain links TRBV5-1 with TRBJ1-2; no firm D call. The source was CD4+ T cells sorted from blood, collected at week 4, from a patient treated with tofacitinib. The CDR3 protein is CASSKSARPSDGYTF. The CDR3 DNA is TGCGCCAGCAGCAAGAGCGCCCGTCCTTCAGATGGCTACACCTTC.